The present entry profiles one T cell receptor (beta chain) with its context. Its matching antigen is unknown. The data are from a study of T cells in Graves' hyperthyroidism and ophthalmopathy. Study-level findings and limits: In validation, the model predicted ophthalmopathy. These predictions came a median roughly 7.1 months before onset. Patients with ophthalmopathy were separated from those with stable hyperthyroidism by a 13 V-J model.

It was RNA transcripts that yielded the amplified TCR beta CDR3 regions. A set of HTBI primers served as the primers for a first-round RT-PCR of the TCR CDR3. TCRdb re-analysed the multiplex PCR reads in MiXCR, keeping a single row per CDR3 protein. The table shows fewer than 110,000 distinct CDR3 sequences, with over 45% occurring only once. V lost 4 bases and J 2 bases, leaving 17 bases between the germline ends. Germline-derived CDR1 and CDR2 are SGDLS and YYNGEE. The CDR3 consists of 16 residues. V usage is TRBV9 and J usage is TRBJ2-3; perhaps TRBD2 as D (7 bases). This sequence originates from a man in his forties with Graves' hyperthyroidism. Sequencing input: blood. CDR3 residues: CASSRLAEGDTDTQYF. The CDR3, as DNA: TGTGCCAGCAGCCGCCTAGCGGAGGGGGACACAGATACGCAGTATTTT.